The 15 T cell receptor beta chains given below trace back to one sample, sequenced in a study of graft-versus-host responses after intestinal transplantation. Measured with immunoSEQ multiplex PCR; TCRdb has only the in-frame clones, and not every one. The sample includes about 15,000 clones, more than 30% seen only once; the top ten take around 15%. Responders labeled with CFSE (roughly 200,000) were plated with roughly 200,000 irradiated, violet-dye-labeled stimulators. The starting material was alloreactive CD8+ T cells from a mixed lymphocyte reaction culture, obtained before intestinal transplant. The subset denotes: CFSE-low proliferating T cells sorted from approximately 6-day pre-transplant mixed lymphocyte reaction (GvH or HvG direction). The receptors come from a human patient who received an intestinal transplant.

V and J are TRBV10-3 and TRBJ1-1, with D tentatively TRBD1 (5 bases). This CDR3 contains 12 residues. CDR1 and CDR2 from the germline V gene are ENHRY and SYGVKD. V was shortened by 4 bases and J by 6 bases, with 9 bases between the two germline ends. DNA of the CDR3: TGTGCCATCAGTGGGGGCAGCCCTGAAGCTTTCTTT. This translates into CAISGGSPEAFF.

V is TRBV27 and J is TRBJ1-5, with unresolved D. Looked up from germline, CDR1 is MNHEY and CDR2 is SMNVEV (reference sequence). The CDR3 consists of 14 residues. Deletions cut 3 bases from V and 2 bases from J, with 8 bases between. This chain's CDR3 is CASSFSYGNQPQHF. Here the CDR3 DNA reads TGTGCCAGCAGTTTCTCTTATGGCAATCAGCCCCAGCATTTT.

This clone occurred a few times. The chain has TRBV4-3 and TRBJ2-7; 7 bases fit TRBD2. There are 15 residues in the CDR3. Germline loops: CDR1 LGHNA, CDR2 YSLEER. Trimming removed 3 bases from V and 4 bases from J; junction bases left unmatched: 9. For the CDR3, the DNA is TGCGCCAGCAGCCAGGTCCGGGACTATTTTTACGAGCAGTACTTC. Protein product: CASSQVRDYFYEQYF.

In its sample, this clone is medium-sized. The V call is TRBV30, the J call TRBJ1-1, with D tentatively TRBD1 (5 bases). CDR1 and CDR2 from the germline V gene are GTSNPN and SVGIG (reference sequence). CDR3 length: 13 residues. The V and J ends lost 0 bases and 4 bases respectively, with 9 bases between them. This CDR3 reads CAWSVDGATEAFF. The CDR3 region has the DNA TGTGCCTGGAGTGTCGATGGGGCCACTGAAGCTTTCTTT.

About this clone itself: A read error may account for a junction end that differs from germline. The genes are TRBV2 and TRBJ1-4, with TRBD1 identical over 8 bases. CDR1 and CDR2 (germline): SNHLY, FYNNEI. The CDR3 is made up of 14 amino acids. The CDR3 nucleotides read TGTGCCAGCATTGAAGGCAGGGGGCGCGAAAAACTGTTTTTT. This codes for CASIEGRGREKLFF.

The sample holds a few counts of this clone. The J gene is TRBJ2-2, the V gene TRBV6-1, with a possible D match to TRBD1 (6 bases). Germline CDR1 and CDR2: MNHNS and SASEGT. V lost 1 base, J lost 11 bases, and 14 bases lay in between. The CDR3 extends over 14 amino acids. The CDR3 coding sequence is TGTGCCAGCAGTGAAGGGTGGGGGCTTAGTGAGCTGTTTTTT. Translation gives CASSEGWGLSELFF.

V and J are TRBV7-2 and TRBJ1-6; perhaps TRBD1 as D (5 bases). The CDR3 totals 16 residues. The V end lost 1 base, the J end lost 3 bases, and 10 bases lay between the germline ends. Germline V CDR1 and CDR2: SGHTA, FQGNSA. CDR3: CASSLGLDIYNSPLHF. CDR3 DNA: TGTGCCAGCAGCTTAGGGTTGGACATCTATAATTCACCCCTCCACTTT.

DNA for the CDR3: TGTGCCAGCAGTCGCCAGGGGGCCTACGAGCAGTACTTC. This codes for CASSRQGAYEQYF. The chain recombines TRBV27 with TRBJ2-7, with 7 bases lining up with TRBD1. Germline V CDR1 and CDR2: MNHEY, SMNVEV (reference sequence). The CDR3 runs to 13 residues. Germline trimming cut 5 bases from V and 2 bases from J; bases unmatched to any gene: 3.

This rearrangement joins TRBV9 to TRBJ2-2, with 12 bases lining up with TRBD2. CDR1 and CDR2 from the germline V gene are SGDLS and YYNGEE. The CDR3 runs 17 residues. The V segment lost 1 base and the J segment 7 bases; nucleotides outside the gene matches: 8. In DNA form, the CDR3 reads TGTGCCAGCAGCGTACTAGCGGGGGGGCACAAAATCGGGGAGCTGTTTTTT. It codes for CASSVLAGGHKIGELFF.

In this sample, this clone turned up a few times. The chain couples TRBV6-1 to TRBJ2-7, with D possibly matching TRBD2 (7 bases). This CDR3 comprises 14 residues. Trimming took 6 bases from V and 5 from J, leaving 17 bases between them. Germline CDR1 reads MNHNS; CDR2 reads SASEGT. The CDR3 is CASSLGWGGNEQYF. In nucleotides, the CDR3 is TGTGCCAGCAGCCTCGGTTGGGGGGGCAACGAGCAGTACTTC.

The chain joins TRBV25-1 to TRBJ1-1, with TRBD1 as a possible D gene (5 bases). The V gene lost 8 bases and the J gene lost 4 bases, with 14 bases spanning the gap. The CDR3 is 13 residues long. Germline values: CDR1 MGHDK, CDR2 SYGVNS. The CDR3 bases are TGTGCCAGCGAAGGGACTGGGAGCACTGAAGCTTTCTTT. Encoded protein: CASEGTGSTEAFF.

This clone was seen a handful of times. This sequence joins TRBV7-9 and TRBJ1-6; TRBD1 agrees at 10 bases. V lost 4 bases, J lost 10 bases, and 10 bases stayed unmatched. Germline CDR1 is SEHNR and CDR2 is FQNEAQ (reference sequence). This CDR3 has 16 residues. In nucleotides, the CDR3 is TGTGCCAGCAGCTCCCCTAGGGACAGGGGAAGGTCACCCCTCCACTTT. Translated, it gives CASSSPRDRGRSPLHF.

The chain recombines TRBV27 with TRBJ1-2, with TRBD1 as a possible D gene (5 bases). V lost 4 bases to trimming and J lost 7 bases, with 19 bases between them. Germline assignment: CDR1 MNHEY and CDR2 SMNVEV (reference sequence). This CDR3 comprises 15 residues. CDR3 sequence (DNA): TGTGCCAGCAGTTATTTGGGACTTCTTCCATCTGGCTACACCTTC. Translated: CASSYLGLLPSGYTF.

V usage is TRBV29-1 and J usage is TRBJ1-2; D is possibly TRBD1 (5 bases). Germline-derived CDR1 and CDR2 are SQVTM and ANQGSEA. The CDR3 has 14 residues. Trimming took off 4 bases at V and 8 bases at J, with 20 bases between the two ends. The CDR3 nucleotides are TGCAGCGTTGCAGACAGTGATGGAGGATTGGGCTACACCTTC. Amino acid sequence: CSVADSDGGLGYTF.

This clone was recorded a few times. The rearrangement joins TRBV29-1 to TRBJ2-7, with 8 bases lining up with TRBD2. V was clipped by 6 bases and J by 2 bases; unmatched bases: 6. This CDR3 contains 13 residues. The germline V gene has CDR1 SQVTM and CDR2 ANQGSEA. Here the CDR3 reads CSVREDPTYEQYF. Written as DNA, the CDR3 is TGCAGCGTGCGGGAGGACCCAACCTACGAGCAGTACTTC.